Sequencing of this T cell receptor (beta chain) was carried out in a study of post-analysis software for immune sequencing data. Findings and limits, study-wide: Four or five TRBV segments (TRBV5-6, TRBV5-1 and TRBV20-1 among them) occurred more frequently in patients than in controls.

Concerning this clonotype itself: Its cognate antigen is unknown.

The CDR3 sequence is 15 residues long. Germline assignment: CDR1 DFQATT and CDR2 SNEGSKA (reference sequence). With V trimmed by 6 bases and J by 4 bases, 10 bases remained unmatched. Incorporated into the TCR beta cDNA libraries were unique molecular identifiers, which served to reduce PCR and sequencing biases. MiXCR, applied by TCRdb to the PCR reads, yields one record per CDR3 protein. The top ten clones hold roughly 5.2% of a sample with 750,000 to 950,000 distinct CDR3 sequences, about 45% of them seen once. The gene calls are TRBV20-1 and TRBJ2-3, with TRBD1 identical over 10 bases. The sequence came from a girl aged 10 to 17 with multiple sclerosis. The sample was blood. The CDR3 DNA reads as TGCAGTGCCCACCCCCGGGACAGGGGCCCAGATACGCAGTATTTT. Residues: CSAHPRDRGPDTQYF.